This is a list of T cell receptor beta chains from one sample in a study of human T cells and chemical hapten exposure. TCRdb fed the RACE reads into MiXCR, producing one record per CDR3 protein. The table shows about 270,000 distinct CDR3 sequences, with around 7.7% occurring only once. The sample consisted of whole blood, taken in connection with sensitization to the hapten diphenylcyclopropenone (DPC). The source of these receptors is a man aged 18-30 years with alopecia areata. Some clones in this sample may be carry-over from other donors' samples. CDR3s include the opening cysteine and the closing phenylalanine or tryptophan.

V gene: TRBV7-2; CDR3 protein: CASSLASVNYGYTF
V gene: TRBV25-1; CDR3 protein: CASGEGTEAFF
V gene: TRBV4-1; CDR3 protein: CASSQDHRDSTGELFF
V gene: TRBV12-3/TRBV12-4; CDR3 protein: CASSRTGNTEAFF
V gene: TRBV4-1; CDR3 protein: CASSQLAYRGGLYNEQFF
V gene: TRBV6-2/TRBV6-3; CDR3 protein: CASSYGATTNEKLFF
V gene: TRBV12-3/TRBV12-4; CDR3 protein: CASSLGQALDTQYF
V gene: TRBV15; CDR3 protein: CATSRVASGETQYF
V gene: TRBV20-1; CDR3 protein: CSVRTGVHEQYF
V gene: TRBV20-1; CDR3 protein: CSACPVATDTQYF
V gene: TRBV7-7; CDR3 protein: CASSLASGGRETQYF
V gene: TRBV4-3; CDR3 protein: CASSQDRGEATDTQYF
V gene: TRBV6-2/TRBV6-3; CDR3 protein: CASRSRRDNSNQPQHF
V gene: TRBV5-4; CDR3 protein: CASSFGQGAMSGELFF
V gene: TRBV2; CDR3 protein: CASSEYGQIQETQYF
V gene: TRBV7-3; CDR3 protein: CASSLSRSMRETQYF
V gene: TRBV20-1; CDR3 protein: CSARDPASGVYNEQFF
V gene: TRBV12-3/TRBV12-4; CDR3 protein: CASSGDGRNYGYTF